This T cell receptor beta chain was profiled in a study of blood T cell repertoires in COVID-19. Study summary: Samples taken during acute and convalescent COVID-19 were collected in the United States, Italy and Spain. PBMCs, B-cell-depleted T cells, or T cells provided the cDNA or gDNA that made up the material.

Data came from immunoSEQ multiplex PCR; TCRdb stores just in-frame clones and leaves some out. Of 400,000 or so clones in the sample, 70% to 90% were seen once. Deletions cut 5 bases from V and 2 bases from J, with 18 bases between. This CDR3 is built from 16 residues. From germline, CDR1 is SGHTA and CDR2 FQGTGA. This chain uses TRBV7-3 with TRBJ1-2, with D unclear. The sequenced sample was peripheral blood. This clonotype was obtained from a woman between 35 and 50 years old with COVID-19, enrolled during active disease. The chain's CDR3 is CASSQFFRPGNYGYTF. CDR3 sequence (DNA): TGTGCCAGCAGCCAATTCTTCCGCCCAGGAAACTATGGCTACACCTTC.